The rows below give T cell receptor beta chains drawn from one sample of a study of cytomegalovirus exposure and HLA in healthy donors. Some clones are missing from TCRdb's copy, which holds only in-frame ones; the method was immunoSEQ multiplex PCR. The table records 200,000 to 250,000 clones, 70% to 80% of them present only once. The sequencing sample was made of PBMCs. The source of these receptors is a male donor in good health and CMV-seronegative. Both conserved end residues are part of each CDR3. D genes are given only for firm matches. Rows give clone size only sometimes, using once, few, many, or a class for an expanded clone.

abundance	j_gene	v_gene	d_gene	CDR3nt	CDR3aa
.	TRBJ2-7	TRBV6-5	.	TGTGCCAGCAGTTTCCTTACAAGGGGCGAGCAGTACTTC	CASSFLTRGEQYF
few	TRBJ2-4	TRBV21-1	.	TGTGCCAGCAGCAAAGGACGGGTAGCCAAAAACATTCAGTACTTC	CASSKGRVAKNIQYF
.	TRBJ1-4	TRBV27	.	TGTGCCAGCAGGGGGAGGGCTAATGAAAAACTGTTTTTT	CASRGRANEKLFF
.	TRBJ2-1	TRBV29-1	.	TGCAGCGTTGAAGATTTTGGCACAGCCTCCAATGAGCAGTTCTTC	CSVEDFGTASNEQFF
.	TRBJ2-7	TRBV11-2	TRBD1	TGTGCCAGCAGCCTCGACGGAACAGGGGCTAGGCTAGAGCAGTACTTC	CASSLDGTGARLEQYF
.	TRBJ2-2	TRBV11-1	.	TGTGCCAGCAGCTCTCCTGCCGGGACTCCCACCGGGGAGCTGTTTTTT	CASSSPAGTPTGELFF
.	TRBJ1-4	TRBV27	.	TGTGCCAGCAGTCCTTGGACAAGCAGCAATGAAAAACTGTTTTTT	CASSPWTSSNEKLFF
few	TRBJ2-7	TRBV18	TRBD1	TGTGCCAGCTCACCACGGCCGGGACAGGGTACCTACGAGCAGTACTTC	CASSPRPGQGTYEQYF
.	TRBJ2-7	TRBV18	.	TGTGCCAGCTCACGGGTACAGACCTACGAGCAGTACTTC	CASSRVQTYEQYF
.	TRBJ2-2	TRBV5-4	.	TGTGCCAGCAGTTCAACCGACAGCCGGAGCGAGGGGGAGCTGTTTTTT	CASSSTDSRSEGELFF
.	TRBJ2-2	TRBV5-1	TRBD2	TGCGCCAGCAGCTTGACTAGCGGGCCACGAGACACCGGGGAGCTGTTTTTT	CASSLTSGPRDTGELFF
.	TRBJ2-2	TRBV5-4	.	TGTGCCAGCAGCCCCAAACTGAGCACCGGGGAGCTGTTTTTT	CASSPKLSTGELFF
.	TRBJ1-5	TRBV5-5	.	TGTGCCAGCAGCTTGGCGCCAGGAGGGAATCAGCCCCAGCATTTT	CASSLAPGGNQPQHF
.	TRBJ2-3	TRBV5-4	.	TGTGCCAGCAGCCCAGCTAGCGGCACAGATACGCAGTATTTT	CASSPASGTDTQYF
.	TRBJ1-1	TRBV28	TRBD1	TGTGCCAGCAGTTTGTACCCCAGGGGGAAGGCTGAAGCTTTCTTT	CASSLYPRGKAEAFF
few	TRBJ2-2	TRBV29-1	TRBD1	TGCAGCGTTGAAGGGCACAGGGGCACCGGGGAGCTGTTTTTT	CSVEGHRGTGELFF
.	TRBJ2-2	TRBV5-4	TRBD1	TGTGCCAGCAGCTCCGACAGGGGGTGGAACACCGGGGAGCTGTTTTTT	CASSSDRGWNTGELFF
few	TRBJ2-1	TRBV11-1	TRBD2	TGTGCCAGCAGCTTAGACGGGAGGAATGAGCAGTTCTTC	CASSLDGRNEQFF
.	TRBJ2-1	TRBV30	.	TGTGCCTGGGGACTTCTTAGCTCCTACAATGAGCAGTTCTTC	CAWGLLSSYNEQFF
.	TRBJ1-1	TRBV5-1	.	TGCGCCAGCAGCGGGGCGACAGGGAACACTGAAGCTTTCTTT	CASSGATGNTEAFF
.	TRBJ2-5	TRBV5-6	.	TGTGCCAGCAGCTTGAGAGGGACCCAGTACTTC	CASSLRGTQYF
.	TRBJ1-4	TRBV2	TRBD1	TGTGCCAGCAGGACGGCAGGGGGAACCAGGGAAAAACTGTTTTTT	CASRTAGGTREKLFF
.	TRBJ1-1	TRBV5-1	.	TGCGCCAGCAGCTTGGTTGGGGGGATGAACACTGAAGCTTTCTTT	CASSLVGGMNTEAFF
.	TRBJ1-6	TRBV7-8	.	TGTGCCAGCAGCTTAACTCTGTCCCAGACAGCACCCCTCCACTTT	CASSLTLSQTAPLHF
.	TRBJ2-1	TRBV30	.	TGTGCCTGGAGGGAATCGGGACTTACTTACAATGAGCAGTTCTTC	CAWRESGLTYNEQFF
.	TRBJ2-7	TRBV5-4	TRBD1	TGTGCCAGCAGCTCCGGACAGGGGAGGTACGAGCAGTACTTC	CASSSGQGRYEQYF
.	TRBJ1-2	TRBV2	.	TGTGCCAGCAGTGCCGCTATGACAGCCAACAATGGCTACACCTTC	CASSAAMTANNGYTF
.	TRBJ2-1	TRBV6-1	.	TGTGCCAGCAATCAAGGGGCGGGGGAGCAGTTCTTC	CASNQGAGEQFF
.	TRBJ2-5	TRBV5-1	.	TGCGCCAGCAGCGCGGTCGAAGAGACCCAGTACTTC	CASSAVEETQYF